The rows below give T cell receptor beta chains drawn from one sample of a study of cytomegalovirus exposure and HLA in healthy donors. Clones were sequenced by immunoSEQ multiplex PCR, and TCRdb holds only the in-frame ones, with some missing. The repertoire includes about 89,000 clones, about 76% of them detected once, and roughly a tenth sits in the top ten. Sequenced material: PBMCs. Receptors originate from a young man in good health and CMV-seropositive. Each CDR3 is given with its conserved first and last residue. Fields, in order: D gene, J gene, clone size, V gene, CDR3 protein, CDR3 DNA. A D gene is named only where the DNA matches it firmly. Only part of the rows carry a size: once, few, many, or a class if the clone is expanded.

- TRBJ1-2 once TRBV18 CASSADRRMEANYGYTF TGTGCCAGCTCAGCAGACAGACGTATGGAAGCTAACTATGGCTACACCTTC
TRBD1 TRBJ1-2 - TRBV6-5 CASRKTGSNYGYTF TGTGCCAGCAGAAAGACAGGGTCTAACTATGGCTACACCTTC
TRBD1 TRBJ2-7 - TRBV5-6 CASRQGGYEQYF TGTGCCAGCAGACAGGGGGGCTACGAGCAGTACTTC
TRBD2 TRBJ2-5 - TRBV30 CAWCRKLAGQETQYF TGTGCCTGGTGCAGGAAGCTAGCGGGTCAAGAGACCCAGTACTTC
TRBD2 TRBJ2-1 once TRBV7-9 CASSSPSGGRDNEQFF TGTGCCAGCAGCTCGCCTAGCGGGGGGCGGGACAATGAGCAGTTCTTC
- TRBJ2-2 - TRBV19 CASSIGGRVTGELFF TGTGCCAGTAGTATAGGTGGCAGGGTCACCGGGGAGCTGTTTTTT
TRBD1 TRBJ2-7 - TRBV2 CASRPGTGLHEQYF TGTGCCAGCAGACCCGGGACAGGGCTCCACGAGCAGTACTTC
- TRBJ1-6 - TRBV6-1 CASIGGLTGNSPLHF TGTGCCAGCATTGGGGGCCTGACCGGGAATTCACCCCTCCACTTT
TRBD1 TRBJ1-4 - TRBV5-5 CASSLGGQGMVNEKLFF TGTGCCAGCAGCTTGGGGGGACAGGGGATGGTTAATGAAAAACTGTTTTTT
- TRBJ2-7 once TRBV7-9 CSSSPTSGSAYEQYF TGTTCCAGCAGCCCGACGTCCGGGTCCGCGTACGAGCAGTACTTC
- TRBJ2-1 - TRBV18 CASSLYNEQFF TGTGCCAGCTCTCTATACAATGAGCAGTTCTTC
- TRBJ2-7 - TRBV7-6 CASSNRQLGEQYF TGTGCCAGCAGCAACCGACAGTTGGGCGAGCAGTACTTC
TRBD2 TRBJ2-5 - TRBV15 CATSREGLKEETQYF TGTGCCACCAGCAGGGAGGGACTAAAAGAAGAGACCCAGTACTTC
- TRBJ1-6 few TRBV5-6 CASSFGTNSPLHF TGTGCCAGCAGCTTCGGGACAAATTCACCCCTCCACTTT
- TRBJ1-4 few TRBV7-9 CASSTSRTTNEKLFF TGTGCCAGCAGCACCTCCAGAACAACTAATGAAAAACTGTTTTTT
- TRBJ1-5 - TRBV6-1 CASSDWAGSYQPQHF TGTGCCAGCAGTGATTGGGCAGGGTCGTATCAGCCCCAGCATTTT
- TRBJ2-5 few TRBV2 CASSESLSGEETQYF TGTGCCAGCAGTGAAAGTTTGTCAGGGGAAGAGACCCAGTACTTC
- TRBJ1-5 once TRBV28 CASPPTATSNQPQHF TGTGCCAGCCCGCCGACAGCCACTAGCAATCAGCCCCAGCATTTT
TRBD2 TRBJ2-5 - TRBV6-6 CASIPVGGGQTQYF TGTGCCAGCATCCCCGTGGGGGGGGGACAGACCCAGTACTTC
TRBD2 TRBJ2-1 - TRBV29-1 CSVKTSGGADEQFF TGCAGCGTAAAGACTAGCGGGGGGGCGGATGAGCAGTTCTTC
TRBD1 TRBJ2-7 - TRBV27 CASSLSGQLYEQYF TGTGCCAGCAGTTTATCGGGACAGTTATACGAGCAGTACTTC
TRBD1 TRBJ2-2 - TRBV14 CASSQVQGAAGELFF TGTGCCAGCAGCCAAGTACAGGGGGCGGCGGGGGAGCTGTTTTTT
- TRBJ1-1 few TRBV19 CASTYREGRRAFF TGTGCCAGTACCTACAGGGAGGGTAGAAGAGCTTTCTTT
- TRBJ1-5 few TRBV6-5 CASSPRGAGNQPQHF TGTGCCAGCAGTCCCCGGGGGGCCGGCAATCAGCCCCAGCATTTT
- TRBJ1-2 - TRBV3-1/TRBV3-2 CASSQESFF TGTGCCAGCAGCCAAGAGTCTTTCTTC
TRBD1 TRBJ1-1 few TRBV28 CASSSGQEGITEAFF TGTGCCAGCAGTTCCGGACAGGAAGGGATCACTGAAGCTTTCTTT
TRBD2 TRBJ2-7 - TRBV4-1 CASSQDLRLAGFYEQYF TGCGCCAGCAGCCAAGATTTGAGGCTAGCGGGGTTCTACGAGCAGTACTTC
- TRBJ2-7 - TRBV7-2 CASSSVQGQQYF TGTGCCAGCAGCTCTGTACAGGGACAGCAGTACTTC
TRBD1 TRBJ1-2 - TRBV19 CASSKGTGAIYGYTF TGTGCCAGTAGTAAAGGGACAGGCGCTATCTATGGCTACACCTTC
TRBD2 TRBJ2-1 - TRBV5-1 CASGPGLAEYSYNEQFF TGCGCCAGCGGTCCGGGACTAGCGGAATATTCTTACAATGAGCAGTTCTTC
TRBD2 TRBJ2-5 - TRBV6-5 CASSYLGTSGETQYF TGTGCCAGCAGTTACTTGGGGACTAGCGGGGAGACCCAGTACTTC
TRBD1 TRBJ2-7 - TRBV6-6 CASRGDRDSYEQYF TGTGCCAGCAGGGGTGACAGGGACTCCTACGAGCAGTACTTC
- TRBJ1-5 - TRBV2 CASRGHRGRAGQPQHF TGTGCCAGCCGGGGGCACCGGGGGAGGGCTGGGCAGCCCCAGCATTTT
TRBD1 TRBJ2-1 - TRBV2 CASSHTGGSYNEQFF TGTGCCAGCAGTCATACAGGGGGCTCCTACAATGAGCAGTTCTTC
TRBD1 TRBJ2-2 - TRBV6-6 CASSRGQGAPGELFF TGTGCCAGCAGTCGAGGACAGGGGGCGCCCGGGGAGCTGTTTTTT
- TRBJ2-3 once TRBV6-1 CASSESPAGADTQYF TGTGCCAGCAGTGAATCACCGGCGGGGGCCGATACGCAGTATTTT
- TRBJ2-7 - TRBV29-1 CSSLTGVGREQYF TGCAGCTCGCTGACAGGGGTCGGGAGGGAGCAGTACTTC
- TRBJ1-2 - TRBV4-3 CASSQERTPRNYGYTF TGCGCCAGCAGCCAAGAAAGAACCCCGCGGAACTATGGCTACACCTTC
- TRBJ1-1 - TRBV4-1 CASSQVGENTEAFF TGTGCCAGCAGCCAAGTAGGAGAGAACACTGAAGCTTTCTTT
TRBD1 TRBJ2-7 - TRBV19 CASSIGQGTSYEQYF TGTGCCAGTAGTATCGGACAGGGGACATCCTACGAGCAGTACTTC
- TRBJ1-1 - TRBV7-8 CASSLQGLTQNTEAFF TGTGCCAGCAGCTTGCAGGGGCTAACCCAGAACACTGAAGCTTTCTTT
- TRBJ2-7 - TRBV5-8 CASRPIGADSYEQYF TGTGCCAGCAGACCAATAGGGGCCGATTCCTACGAGCAGTACTTC
- TRBJ1-4 - TRBV7-9 CASSLQEEKLFF TGTGCCAGCAGCTTACAGGAGGAGAAACTGTTTTTT
- TRBJ2-1 - TRBV5-5 CASSLGAGGPMNEQFF TGTGCCAGCAGCTTGGGGGCGGGCGGGCCAATGAATGAGCAGTTCTTC
TRBD2 TRBJ2-3 - TRBV27 CASSPQNNGGGGTDTQYF TGTGCCAGCAGTCCCCAGAATAATGGCGGGGGAGGCACAGATACGCAGTATTTT
TRBD2 TRBJ2-3 once TRBV14 CASSQGLALDTQYF TGTGCCAGCAGCCAAGGACTAGCTCTGGATACGCAGTATTTT
- TRBJ2-1 few TRBV7-8 CASSLGRGRARGSNEQFF TGTGCCAGCAGCTTAGGGAGGGGGAGGGCGAGGGGTAGCAATGAGCAGTTCTTC
- TRBJ1-2 - TRBV6-1 CASREQINYGYTF TGTGCCAGCAGGGAACAGATTAACTATGGCTACACCTTC
- TRBJ1-6 - TRBV5-6 CASSFSGLPPNSPLHF TGTGCCAGCAGCTTCTCGGGACTCCCACCTAATTCACCCCTCCACTTT
TRBD2 TRBJ2-7 - TRBV6-1 CASSEVAGPYEQYF TGTGCCAGCAGTGAGGTAGCGGGGCCCTACGAGCAGTACTTC
TRBD1 TRBJ2-7 - TRBV14 CASSQEDQGQLPEYEQYF TGTGCCAGCAGCCAAGAAGATCAGGGACAGCTCCCTGAATACGAGCAGTACTTC
- TRBJ1-1 - TRBV27 CASSLASGLQNTEAFF TGTGCCAGCAGTTTAGCATCTGGTTTACAGAACACTGAAGCTTTCTTT
- TRBJ1-5 - TRBV27 CASSLSSGSNQPQHF TGTGCCAGCAGTTTATCCTCGGGGAGCAATCAGCCCCAGCATTTT
TRBD2 TRBJ2-3 few TRBV4-3 CASSQEYKRGITDTQYF TGCGCCAGCAGCCAAGAGTATAAGCGGGGGATCACAGATACGCAGTATTTT
TRBD1 TRBJ1-2 - TRBV15 CATSRDRATGGYGYTF TGTGCCACCAGCAGAGATCGGGCGACAGGGGGGTATGGCTACACCTTC